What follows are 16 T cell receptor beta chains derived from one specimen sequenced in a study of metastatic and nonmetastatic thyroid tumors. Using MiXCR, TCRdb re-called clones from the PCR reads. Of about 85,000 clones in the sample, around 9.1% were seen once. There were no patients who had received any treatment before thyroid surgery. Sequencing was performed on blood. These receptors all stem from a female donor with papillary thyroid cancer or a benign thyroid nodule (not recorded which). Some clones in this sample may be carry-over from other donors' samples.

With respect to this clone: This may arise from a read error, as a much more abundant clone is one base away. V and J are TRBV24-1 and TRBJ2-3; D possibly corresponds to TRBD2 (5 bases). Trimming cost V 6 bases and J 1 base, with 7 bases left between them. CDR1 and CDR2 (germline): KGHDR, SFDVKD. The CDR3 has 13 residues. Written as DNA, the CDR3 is TGTGCCACCAGTTGGACTGGCACAGATACGCAGTATTTT. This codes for CATSWTGTDTQYF.

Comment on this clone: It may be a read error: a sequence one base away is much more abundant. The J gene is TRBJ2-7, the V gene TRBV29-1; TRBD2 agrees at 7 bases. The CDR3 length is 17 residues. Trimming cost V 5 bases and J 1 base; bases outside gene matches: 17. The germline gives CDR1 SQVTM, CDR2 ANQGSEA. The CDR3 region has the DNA TGCAGCGTTTTGGTACCGAGTTCCCGCGGGGGATCCTACGAGCAGTACTTC. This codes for CSVLVPSSRGGSYEQYF.

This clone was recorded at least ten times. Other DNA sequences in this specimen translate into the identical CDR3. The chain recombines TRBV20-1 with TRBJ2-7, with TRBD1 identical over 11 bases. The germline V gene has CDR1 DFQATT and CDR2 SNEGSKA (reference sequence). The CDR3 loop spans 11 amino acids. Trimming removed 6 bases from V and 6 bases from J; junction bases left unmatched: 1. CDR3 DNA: TGCAGTGCGGACAGGGGGCGCGAGCAGTACTTC. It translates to CSADRGREQYF.

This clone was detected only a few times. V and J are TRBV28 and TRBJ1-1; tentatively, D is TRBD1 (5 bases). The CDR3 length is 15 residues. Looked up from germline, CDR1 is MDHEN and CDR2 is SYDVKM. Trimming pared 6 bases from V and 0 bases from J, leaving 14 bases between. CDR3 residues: CASRGGGTLNTEAFF. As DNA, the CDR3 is TGTGCCAGCAGGGGGGGGGGGACCCTGAACACTGAAGCTTTCTTT.

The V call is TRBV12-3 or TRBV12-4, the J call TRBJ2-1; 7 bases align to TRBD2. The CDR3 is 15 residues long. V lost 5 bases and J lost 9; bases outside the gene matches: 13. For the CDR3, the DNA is TGTGCCAGCAGTCCCAGCGGGGCCGAAATGGTTGAGCAGTTCTTC. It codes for CASSPSGAEMVEQFF.

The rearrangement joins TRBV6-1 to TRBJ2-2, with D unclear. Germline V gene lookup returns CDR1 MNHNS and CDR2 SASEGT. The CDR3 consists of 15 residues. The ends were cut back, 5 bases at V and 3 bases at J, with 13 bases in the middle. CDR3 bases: TGTGCCAGCAGTAAGGCCAGGCAGCACACCGGGGAGCTGTTTTTT. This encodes CASSKARQHTGELFF.

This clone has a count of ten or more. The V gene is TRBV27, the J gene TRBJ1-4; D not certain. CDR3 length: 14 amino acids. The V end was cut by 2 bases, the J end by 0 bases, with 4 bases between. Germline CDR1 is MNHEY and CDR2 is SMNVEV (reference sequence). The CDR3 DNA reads TGTGCCAGCAGTTTAGGCTCAACTAATGAAAAACTGTTTTTT. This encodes CASSLGSTNEKLFF.

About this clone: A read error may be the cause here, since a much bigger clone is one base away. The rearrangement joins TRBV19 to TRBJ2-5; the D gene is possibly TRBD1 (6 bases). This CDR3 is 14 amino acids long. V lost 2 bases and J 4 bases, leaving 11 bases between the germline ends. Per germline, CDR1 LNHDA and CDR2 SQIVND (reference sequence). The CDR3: CASSIRWGPETQYF. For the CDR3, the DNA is TGTGCCAGTAGTATAAGATGGGGGCCAGAGACCCAGTACTTC.

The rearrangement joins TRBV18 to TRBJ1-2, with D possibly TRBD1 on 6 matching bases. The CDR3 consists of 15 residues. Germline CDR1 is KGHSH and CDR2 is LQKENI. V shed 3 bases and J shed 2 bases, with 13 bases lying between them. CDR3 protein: CASSPDHRVNYGYTF. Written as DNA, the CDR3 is TGTGCCAGCTCACCCGACCACAGGGTGAACTATGGCTACACCTTC.

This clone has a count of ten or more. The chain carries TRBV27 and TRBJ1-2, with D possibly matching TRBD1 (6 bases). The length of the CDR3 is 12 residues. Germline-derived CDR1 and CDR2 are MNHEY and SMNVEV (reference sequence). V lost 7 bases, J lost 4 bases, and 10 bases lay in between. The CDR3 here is CASKTGAYGYTF. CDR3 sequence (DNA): TGTGCCAGCAAGACAGGTGCCTATGGCTACACCTTC.

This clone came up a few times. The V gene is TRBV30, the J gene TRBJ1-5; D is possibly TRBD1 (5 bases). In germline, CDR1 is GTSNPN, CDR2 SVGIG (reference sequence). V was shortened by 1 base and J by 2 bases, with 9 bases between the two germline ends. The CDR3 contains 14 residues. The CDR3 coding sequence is TGTGCCTGGAGTGGGGGGGGTGGCAATCAGCCCCAGCATTTT. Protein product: CAWSGGGGNQPQHF.

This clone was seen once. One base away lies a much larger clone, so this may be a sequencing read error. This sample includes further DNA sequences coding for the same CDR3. The CDR3 reads CASSVSSGGTGDEQFF. The CDR3 DNA is TGTGCCAGCAGCGTATCTAGCGGTGGAACCGGGGATGAGCAGTTCTTC. The chain joins TRBV9 to TRBJ2-1; 7 nucleotides line up with TRBD2. The CDR3 spans 16 residues. Looked up from germline, CDR1 is SGDLS and CDR2 is YYNGEE. V was clipped by 1 base and J by 8 bases; unmatched bases: 12. Drawing the rest from reference TRBV9 and TRBJ2-1, the complete variable domain is DSGVTQTPKHLITATGQRVTLRCSPRSGDLSVYWYQQSLDQGLQFLIQYYNGEERAKGNILERFSAQQFPDLHSELNLSSLELGDSALYFCASSVSSGGTGDEQFFGPGTRLTVL.

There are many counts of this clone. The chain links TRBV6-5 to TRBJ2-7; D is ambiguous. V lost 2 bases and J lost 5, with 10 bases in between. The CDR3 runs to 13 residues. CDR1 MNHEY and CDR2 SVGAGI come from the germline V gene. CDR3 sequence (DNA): TGTGCCAGCAGTTACAACCTCGGTAACGAGCAGTACTTC. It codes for CASSYNLGNEQYF.

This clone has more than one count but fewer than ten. Here the CDR3 reads CSATGTGVYGYTF. CDR3 in DNA: TGCAGTGCCACCGGGACAGGAGTTTATGGCTACACCTTC. The rearrangement links TRBV20-1 to TRBJ1-2, with TRBD1 identical over 8 bases. The CDR3 has 13 residues. V lost 6 bases, J lost 5 bases, and 8 bases stayed unmatched. CDR1 and CDR2 from the germline V gene are DFQATT and SNEGSKA (reference sequence).

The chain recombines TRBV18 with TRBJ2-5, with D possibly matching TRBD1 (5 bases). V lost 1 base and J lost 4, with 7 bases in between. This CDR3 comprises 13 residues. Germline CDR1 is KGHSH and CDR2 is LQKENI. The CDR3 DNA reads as TGTGCCAGCTCACCACAGGGGCTAGAGACCCAGTACTTC. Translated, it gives CASSPQGLETQYF.

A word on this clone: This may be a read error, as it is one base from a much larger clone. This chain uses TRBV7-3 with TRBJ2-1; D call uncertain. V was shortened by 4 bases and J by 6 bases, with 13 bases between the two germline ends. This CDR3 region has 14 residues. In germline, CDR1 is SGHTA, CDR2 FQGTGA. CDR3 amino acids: CASSSPWQSNEQFF. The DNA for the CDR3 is TGTGCCAGCAGCTCCCCGTGGCAAAGCAATGAGCAGTTCTTC.